This T cell receptor (beta chain) was profiled in a study of OX40 agonist ivuxolimab in advanced cancers. General observations from the study: Expanded clones tended on average to be more numerous among CD8+ T cells than CD4+.

Libraries were prepared by immunoSEQ multiplex PCR; TCRdb keeps only in-frame clonotypes and omits some of them. The sample has tens of thousands of clones; 89% are singletons. A remark on this clone: Its antigen is currently unknown. Other DNA sequences in this sample translate to the same CDR3.

Deletions cut 2 bases from V and 0 bases from J, with 1 base between. Looked up from germline, CDR1 is SGHRS and CDR2 is YFSETQ. The CDR3 runs 12 residues. The sequenced sample was CD4+ or CD8+ T cells sorted from blood, obtained in a trial of the OX40 agonist ivuxolimab. The chain uses TRBV5-1 and TRBJ2-3; no reliable D call. The TCR comes from an adult with an advanced solid tumor such as melanoma, head and neck, liver or kidney cancer. The CDR3 region is CASSFSTDTQYF. CDR3 bases: TGCGCCAGCAGCTTTAGCACAGATACGCAGTATTTT.